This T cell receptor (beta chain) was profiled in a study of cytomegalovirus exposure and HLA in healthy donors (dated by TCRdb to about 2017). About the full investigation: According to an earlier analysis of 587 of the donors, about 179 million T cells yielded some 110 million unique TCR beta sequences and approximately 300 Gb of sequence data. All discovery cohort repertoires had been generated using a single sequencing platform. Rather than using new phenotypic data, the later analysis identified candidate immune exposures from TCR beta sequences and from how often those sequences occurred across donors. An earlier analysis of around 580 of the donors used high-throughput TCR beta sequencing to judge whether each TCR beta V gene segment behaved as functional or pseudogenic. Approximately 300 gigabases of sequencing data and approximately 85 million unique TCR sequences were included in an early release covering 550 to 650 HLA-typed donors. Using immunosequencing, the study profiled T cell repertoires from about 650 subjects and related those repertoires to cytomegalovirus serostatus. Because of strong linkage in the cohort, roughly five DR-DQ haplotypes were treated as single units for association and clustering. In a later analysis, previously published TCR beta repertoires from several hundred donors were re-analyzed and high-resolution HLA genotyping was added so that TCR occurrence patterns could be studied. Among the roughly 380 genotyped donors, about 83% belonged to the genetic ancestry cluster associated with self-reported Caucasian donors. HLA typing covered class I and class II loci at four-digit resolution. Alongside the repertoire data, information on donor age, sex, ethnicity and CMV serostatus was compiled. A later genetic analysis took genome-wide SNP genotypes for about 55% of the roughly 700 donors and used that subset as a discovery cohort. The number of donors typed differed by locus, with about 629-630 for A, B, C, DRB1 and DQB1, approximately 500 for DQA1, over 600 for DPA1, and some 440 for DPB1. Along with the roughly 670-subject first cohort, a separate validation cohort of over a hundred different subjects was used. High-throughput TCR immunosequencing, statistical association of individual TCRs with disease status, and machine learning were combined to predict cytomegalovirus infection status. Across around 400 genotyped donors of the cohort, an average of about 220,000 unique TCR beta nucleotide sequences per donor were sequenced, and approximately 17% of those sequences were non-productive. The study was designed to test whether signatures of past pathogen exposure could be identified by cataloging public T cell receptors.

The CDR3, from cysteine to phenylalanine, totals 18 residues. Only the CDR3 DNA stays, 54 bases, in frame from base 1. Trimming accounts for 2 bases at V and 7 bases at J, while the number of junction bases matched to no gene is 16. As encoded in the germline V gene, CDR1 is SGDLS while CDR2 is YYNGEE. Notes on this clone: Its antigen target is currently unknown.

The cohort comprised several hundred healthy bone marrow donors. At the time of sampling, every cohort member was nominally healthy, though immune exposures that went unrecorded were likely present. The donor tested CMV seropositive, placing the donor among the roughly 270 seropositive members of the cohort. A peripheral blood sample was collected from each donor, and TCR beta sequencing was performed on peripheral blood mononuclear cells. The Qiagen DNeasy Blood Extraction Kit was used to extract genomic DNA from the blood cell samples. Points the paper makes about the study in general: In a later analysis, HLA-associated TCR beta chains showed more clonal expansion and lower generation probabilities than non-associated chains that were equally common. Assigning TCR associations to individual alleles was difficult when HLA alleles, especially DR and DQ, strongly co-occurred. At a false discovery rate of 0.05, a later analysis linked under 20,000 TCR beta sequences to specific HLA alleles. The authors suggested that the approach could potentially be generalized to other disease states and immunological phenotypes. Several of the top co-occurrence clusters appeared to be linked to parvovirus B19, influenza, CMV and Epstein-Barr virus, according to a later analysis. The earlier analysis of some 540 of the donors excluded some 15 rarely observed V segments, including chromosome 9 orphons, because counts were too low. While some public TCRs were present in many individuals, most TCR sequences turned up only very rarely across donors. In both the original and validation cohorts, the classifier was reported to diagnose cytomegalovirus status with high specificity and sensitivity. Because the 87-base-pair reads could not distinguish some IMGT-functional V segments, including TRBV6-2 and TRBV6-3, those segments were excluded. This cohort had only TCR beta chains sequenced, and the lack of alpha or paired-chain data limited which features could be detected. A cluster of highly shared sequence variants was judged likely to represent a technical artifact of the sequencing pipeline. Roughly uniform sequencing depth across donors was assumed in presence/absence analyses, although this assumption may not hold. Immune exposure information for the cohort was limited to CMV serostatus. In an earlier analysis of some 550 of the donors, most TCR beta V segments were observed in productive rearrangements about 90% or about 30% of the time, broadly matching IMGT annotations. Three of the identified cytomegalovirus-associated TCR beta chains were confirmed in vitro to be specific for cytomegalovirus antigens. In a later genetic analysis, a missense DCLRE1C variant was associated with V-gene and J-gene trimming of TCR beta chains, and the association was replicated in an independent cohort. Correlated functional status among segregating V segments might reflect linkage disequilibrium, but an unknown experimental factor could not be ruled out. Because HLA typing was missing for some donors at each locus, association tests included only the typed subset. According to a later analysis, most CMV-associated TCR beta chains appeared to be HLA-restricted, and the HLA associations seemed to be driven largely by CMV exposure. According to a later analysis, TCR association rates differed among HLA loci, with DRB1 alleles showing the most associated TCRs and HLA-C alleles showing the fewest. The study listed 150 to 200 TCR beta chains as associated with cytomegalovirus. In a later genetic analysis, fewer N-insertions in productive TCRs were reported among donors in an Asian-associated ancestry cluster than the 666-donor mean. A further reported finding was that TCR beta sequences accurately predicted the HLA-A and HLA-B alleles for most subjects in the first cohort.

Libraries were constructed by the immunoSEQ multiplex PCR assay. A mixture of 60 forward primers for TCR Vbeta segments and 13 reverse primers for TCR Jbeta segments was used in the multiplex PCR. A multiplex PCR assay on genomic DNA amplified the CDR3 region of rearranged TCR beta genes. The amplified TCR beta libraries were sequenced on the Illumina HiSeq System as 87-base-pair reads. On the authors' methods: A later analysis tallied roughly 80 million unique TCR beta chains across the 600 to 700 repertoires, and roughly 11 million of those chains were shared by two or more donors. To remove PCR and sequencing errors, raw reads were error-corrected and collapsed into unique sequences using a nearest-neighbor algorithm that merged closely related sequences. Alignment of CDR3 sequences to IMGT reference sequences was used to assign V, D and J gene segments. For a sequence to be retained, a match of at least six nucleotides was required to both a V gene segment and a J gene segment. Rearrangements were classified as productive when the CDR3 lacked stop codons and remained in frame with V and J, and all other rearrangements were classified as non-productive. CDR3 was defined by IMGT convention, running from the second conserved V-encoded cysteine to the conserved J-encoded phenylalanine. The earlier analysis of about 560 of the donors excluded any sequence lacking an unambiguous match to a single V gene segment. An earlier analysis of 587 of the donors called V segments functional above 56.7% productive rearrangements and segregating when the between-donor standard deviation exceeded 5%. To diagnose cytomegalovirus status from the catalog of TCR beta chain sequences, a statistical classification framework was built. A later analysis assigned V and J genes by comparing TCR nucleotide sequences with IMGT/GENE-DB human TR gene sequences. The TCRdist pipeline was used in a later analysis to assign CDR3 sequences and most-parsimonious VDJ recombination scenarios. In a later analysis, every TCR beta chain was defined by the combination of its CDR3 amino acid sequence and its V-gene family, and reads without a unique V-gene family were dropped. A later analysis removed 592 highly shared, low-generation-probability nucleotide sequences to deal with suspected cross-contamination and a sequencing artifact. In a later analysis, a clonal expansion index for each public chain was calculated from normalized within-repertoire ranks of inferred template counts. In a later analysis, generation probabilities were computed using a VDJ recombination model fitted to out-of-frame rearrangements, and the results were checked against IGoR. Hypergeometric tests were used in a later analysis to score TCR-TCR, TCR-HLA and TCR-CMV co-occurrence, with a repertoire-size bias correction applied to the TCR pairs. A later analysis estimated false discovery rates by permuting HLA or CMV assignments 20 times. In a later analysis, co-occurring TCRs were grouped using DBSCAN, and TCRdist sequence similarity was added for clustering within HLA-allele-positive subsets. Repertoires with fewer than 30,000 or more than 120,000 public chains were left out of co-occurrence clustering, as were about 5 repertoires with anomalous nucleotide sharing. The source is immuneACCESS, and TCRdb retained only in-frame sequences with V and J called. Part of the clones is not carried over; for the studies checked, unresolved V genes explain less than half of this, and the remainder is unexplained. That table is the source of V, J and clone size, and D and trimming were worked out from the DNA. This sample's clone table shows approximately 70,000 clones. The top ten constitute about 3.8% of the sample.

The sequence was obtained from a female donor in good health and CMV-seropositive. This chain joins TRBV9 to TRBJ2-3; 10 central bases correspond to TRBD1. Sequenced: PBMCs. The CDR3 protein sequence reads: CASSVFDAGTGERYTQYF. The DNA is TGTGCCAGCAGCGTCTTCGATGCCGGGACAGGGGAGAGGTATACGCAGTATTTT.